These 32 T cell receptor beta chains share one sample of origin, sequenced in a study of T cells after yellow fever vaccination. TCRdb reanalysed the 5' RACE reads using MiXCR and keeps one entry per CDR3 protein. The sample records hundreds of thousands of distinct CDR3 sequences, around 19% being singletons. Sequenced here: PBMCs, sampled before the yellow fever booster vaccination. The origin of the receptors is a man between 18 and 35 years old who received the YFV17D yellow fever vaccine.

This clonotype was recorded at least ten times. CDR3 residues: CASSSGTSGGVNTGELFF. CDR3 nucleotides: TGTGCCAGCAGCTCCGGGACTAGCGGGGGGGTTAACACCGGGGAGCTGTTTTTT. This chain uses TRBV7-9 with TRBJ2-2; the match to TRBD2 covers 16 bases. The CDR3 is 18 residues long. The V segment lost 4 bases and the J segment 2 bases; nucleotides outside the gene matches: 4. The V gene's germline CDR1 is SEHNR and CDR2 FQNEAQ (reference sequence).

This clonotype was seen only a few times. V gene TRBV6-2 or TRBV6-3 combines with J gene TRBJ1-5, with a possible D match to TRBD1 (5 bases). Per the germline V gene, CDR1 is MNHEY and CDR2 is SVGEGT. The CDR3 is 17 amino acids. The V and J ends lost 5 bases and 0 bases respectively, with 17 bases between them. CDR3 protein: CASSLNRDGYSNQPQHF. The CDR3 DNA is TGTGCCAGCAGTCTCAATCGGGACGGCTATAGCAATCAGCCCCAGCATTTT.

This rearrangement joins TRBV18 to TRBJ1-2, with 7 bases aligning to TRBD1. This CDR3 comprises 15 residues. CDR1 and CDR2 from the germline V gene are KGHSH and LQKENI. V lost 4 bases, J lost 4 bases, and 9 bases stayed unmatched. As DNA, the CDR3 is TGTGCCAGCTCACGGTCGACAGGGAGAGTCTATGGCTACACCTTC. Translated, it gives CASSRSTGRVYGYTF.

The chain uses TRBV30 and TRBJ1-4; D is ambiguous. The length of the CDR3 is 14 residues. CDR1 is GTSNPN and CDR2 is SVGIG in the germline V gene (reference sequence). With 0 bases removed from V and 7 bases from J, the gap between germline ends came to 12 bases. CDR3 nucleotide sequence: TGTGCCTGGAGTGTAATTTTGGCAGGTGAAAAACTGTTTTTT. Translated: CAWSVILAGEKLFF.

A few counts support this clonotype. This chain links TRBV15 with TRBJ1-1; a weak D match, TRBD1 (6 bases). The CDR3 is made up of 15 amino acids. Germline values: CDR1 LNHNV, CDR2 YYDKDF (reference sequence). Trimming stripped 2 bases from V and 1 base from J, with 11 bases between. For the CDR3, the DNA is TGTGCCACCAGCAGACTCGACAGGACGAACACTGAAGCTTTCTTT. Translated: CATSRLDRTNTEAFF.

This clonotype was seen a few times. CDR3 nucleotide sequence: TGTGCCAGCGGCTCCGCGTATGGCTACACCTTC. Its protein product is CASGSAYGYTF. The J gene is TRBJ1-2, the V gene TRBV7-9; no clear D. This CDR3 region has 11 residues. Trimming stripped 8 bases from V and 5 bases from J, with 9 bases between. CDR1 SEHNR and CDR2 FQNEAQ come from the germline V gene (reference sequence).

This clonotype has more than one count but fewer than ten. This chain uses TRBV7-2 with TRBJ1-2; D not resolved. The CDR3 is made up of 12 amino acids. V gave up 6 bases and J gave up 4 bases, with 9 bases separating them. Germline CDR1 is SGHTA and CDR2 is FQGNSA. The CDR3 sequence is CASSEWLYGYTF. CDR3 DNA: TGTGCCAGCAGTGAGTGGCTCTATGGCTACACCTTC.

This clonotype has more than one count but fewer than ten. The chain employs TRBV7-8 and TRBJ2-7, with 8 bases lining up with TRBD2. The germline V gene encodes CDR1 SGHVS and CDR2 FQNEAQ. With 4 bases clipped from V and 2 bases from J, the junction kept 10 bases outside the gene matches. This CDR3 is 16 amino acids long. The CDR3 nucleotides read TGTGCCAGCAGCTCCTCCACTAGCGGACATCCCTACGAGCAGTACTTC. It encodes CASSSSTSGHPYEQYF.

J is TRBJ1-2 and V is TRBV20-1, with no clear D. The CDR3 has 12 residues. V was clipped by 3 bases and J by 8 bases, with 13 bases between them. Germline-derived CDR1 and CDR2 are DFQATT and SNEGSKA (reference sequence). Here the CDR3 reads CSASPAFTGYTF. Written as DNA, the CDR3 is TGCAGTGCTAGCCCCGCTTTTACGGGCTACACCTTC.

This clonotype has a handful of counts. V usage is TRBV5-4 and J usage is TRBJ2-5; D is ambiguous. The CDR3 totals 13 residues. Trimming removed 2 bases from V and 2 bases from J, with 7 bases in between. Germline V gene lookup returns CDR1 SGHNT and CDR2 YYREEE (reference sequence). CDR3 in DNA: TGTGCCAGCAGCTTCCCGGATCAAGAGACCCAGTACTTC. It encodes CASSFPDQETQYF.

The chain links TRBV7-9 to TRBJ2-5; perhaps TRBD2 as D (6 bases). The germline V and J ends were trimmed by 6 bases and 3 bases, with 11 bases remaining between them. Looked up from germline, CDR1 is SEHNR and CDR2 is FQNEAQ (reference sequence). The length of the CDR3 is 13 residues. The CDR3 sequence: CASRITGEETQYF. The CDR3 bases are TGTGCCAGCAGGATCACGGGGGAAGAGACCCAGTACTTC.

This clonotype was picked up many times. The chain couples TRBV7-9 to TRBJ2-7; D is unclear. The CDR3 length is 16 residues. Germline CDR1 is SEHNR and CDR2 is FQNEAQ (reference sequence). V was cut by 5 bases and J by 0 bases, with 17 bases left in between. The CDR3 loop is CASSPGPFERSYEQYV. The CDR3 nucleotides are TGTGCCAGCAGCCCCGGGCCCTTCGAGCGCTCCTACGAGCAGTACGTC.

The chain carries TRBV9 and TRBJ2-7; D call uncertain. V was shortened by 7 bases and J by 0 bases, with 17 bases between the two germline ends. Germline CDR1 is SGDLS and CDR2 is YYNGEE. This CDR3 is 15 amino acids long. CDR3 in DNA: TGTGCCAGCTCGCCTAATTGGCGTAACTCCTACGAGCAGTACTTC. It translates to CASSPNWRNSYEQYF.

This chain uses TRBV12-3 or TRBV12-4 with TRBJ1-5, with TRBD1 matching 7 bases. V lost 7 bases and J lost 8; bases outside the gene matches: 11. This CDR3 has 14 residues. CDR3 residues: CASKLTGRTEPQHF. The CDR3 region has the DNA TGTGCCAGCAAACTGACAGGGCGGACGGAGCCCCAGCATTTT.

The chain couples TRBV12-5 to TRBJ1-4; D might be TRBD1 (5 bases). Germline CDR1 is LGHNT and CDR2 is FRNRAP. V shed 6 bases and J shed 4 bases, with 15 bases lying between them. The CDR3 loop spans 15 amino acids. The CDR3 sequence: CASGPPGRFNEKLFF. DNA of the CDR3: TGTGCTAGTGGACCCCCGGGGCGGTTTAATGAAAAACTGTTTTTT.

The DNA for the CDR3 is TGTGCCAGCAGCTTGAACAGGGTCGTGAACTATGGCTACACCTTC. Translation gives CASSLNRVVNYGYTF. This chain uses TRBV5-5 with TRBJ1-2, with D maybe TRBD1 (6 bases). The germline V gene encodes CDR1 SGHKS and CDR2 YYEKEE (reference sequence). The CDR3 spans 15 residues. Between the trimmed V and J ends, which lost 1 base and 2 bases, there was a span of 12 bases.

This clonotype was detected only a few times. CDR3 protein: CASSPTTSVGYEQYF. Written as DNA, the CDR3 is TGTGCCAGCAGCCCAACCACTAGCGTGGGGTACGAGCAGTACTTC. The rearrangement uses TRBV7-9 and TRBJ2-7; 7 nucleotides line up with TRBD2. Trimming removed 5 bases from V and 4 bases from J; junction bases left unmatched: 11. CDR3 length: 15 amino acids. CDR1 is SEHNR and CDR2 is FQNEAQ in the germline V gene (reference sequence).

The table lists this clonotype with a count of one. The chain carries TRBV2 and TRBJ2-2, with D possibly being TRBD1 (5 bases). Germline V CDR1 and CDR2: SNHLY, FYNNEI. This CDR3 is built from 15 residues. The germline V and J ends were trimmed by 2 bases and 4 bases, with 11 bases remaining between them. CDR3 coding DNA: TGTGCCAGCAGTGAATACAGGCCCTCCACCGGGGAGCTGTTTTTT. Encoded protein: CASSEYRPSTGELFF.

Only a few counts were recorded for this clonotype. This chain connects TRBV14 to TRBJ1-2; 10 bases match TRBD1. With 4 bases clipped from V and 7 bases from J, the junction kept 6 bases outside the gene matches. CDR3 length: 14 amino acids. The V gene's germline CDR1 is SGHDN and CDR2 FVKESK. As DNA, the CDR3 is TGTGCCAGCAGCCGATTGACAGGGGGCCCTGGCTACACCTTC. Encoded protein: CASSRLTGGPGYTF.

This clonotype was observed a single time. The chain uses TRBV12-3 or TRBV12-4 and TRBJ1-5; D unclear. Trimming left V 6 bases short and J 15 bases short, with 15 bases between. This CDR3 contains 11 residues. The CDR3 sequence: CASSRSGQLHF. CDR3 coding DNA: TGTGCCAGCAGCCGCAGCGGGCAACTGCATTTT.

The chain is built from TRBV12-3 or TRBV12-4 and TRBJ2-5; 7 bases agree with TRBD2. This CDR3 has 16 residues. Trimming cost V 5 bases and J 2 bases; bases outside gene matches: 11. CDR3 amino acids: CASSPGLVSPQETQYF. In nucleotides, the CDR3 is TGTGCCAGCAGTCCAGGACTAGTTTCCCCACAAGAGACCCAGTACTTC.

The chain is built from TRBV18 and TRBJ2-2; 7 bases are shared with TRBD1. The CDR3 covers 16 residues. V trimming: 3 bases; J trimming: 2 bases; junction bases outside the gene matches: 6. The V gene's germline CDR1 is KGHSH and CDR2 LQKENI. CDR3 bases: TGTGCCAGCTCACCGAGGGACAGTTCAAACACCGGGGAGCTGTTTTTT. Its protein is CASSPRDSSNTGELFF. Full variable domain (rest looked up from reference TRBV18 and TRBJ2-2): NAGVMQNPRHLVRRRGQEARLRCSPMKGHSHVYWYRQLPEEGLKFMVYLQKENIIDESGMPKERFSAEFPKEGPSILRIQQVVRGDSAAYFCASSPRDSSNTGELFFGEGSRLTVL.

This clonotype was detected only a few times. This chain uses TRBV29-1 with TRBJ2-7; D is perhaps TRBD2 (6 bases). Germline-derived CDR1 and CDR2 are SQVTM and ANQGSEA. V was shortened by 6 bases and J by 0 bases, with 12 bases between the two germline ends. The CDR3 totals 13 residues. The CDR3 loop reads CSVEGLNSYEQYF. In DNA form, the CDR3 reads TGCAGCGTCGAGGGACTTAACTCCTACGAGCAGTACTTC.

This clonotype was observed a handful of times. The genes are TRBV10-3 and TRBJ1-5; possibly TRBD1 for D (5 bases). Trimming stripped 7 bases from V and 2 bases from J, with 9 bases between. Germline CDR1 and CDR2: ENHRY and SYGVKD. The CDR3 consists of 13 residues. The CDR3 reads CAINGGRNQPQHF. The CDR3 DNA follows: TGTGCCATCAATGGGGGACGCAATCAGCCCCAGCATTTT.

This chain uses TRBV6-5 with TRBJ2-3; D uncertain. Per germline, CDR1 MNHEY and CDR2 SVGAGI. V was cut by 5 bases and J by 3 bases, with 15 bases left in between. The CDR3 is 15 amino acids. The CDR3 protein is CASSDRAPGTDTQYF. CDR3 coding DNA: TGTGCCAGCAGTGACCGGGCTCCTGGGACAGATACGCAGTATTTT.

V and J are TRBV7-2 and TRBJ1-1; tentatively, D is TRBD1 (6 bases). V was clipped by 1 base and J by 3 bases, with 12 bases between them. CDR1 is SGHTA and CDR2 is FQGNSA in the germline V gene. The CDR3 totals 15 residues. The CDR3 here is CASSLVEGVYTEAFF. CDR3 nucleotide sequence: TGTGCCAGCAGCTTAGTTGAGGGGGTGTACACTGAAGCTTTCTTT.

The J gene is TRBJ2-7, the V gene TRBV7-6, with 7 bases identical to TRBD1. V lost 7 bases and J lost 0; bases outside the gene matches: 6. This CDR3 has 14 amino acids. Germline V gene sequence: CDR1 SGHVS, CDR2 FNYEAQ. The CDR3 sequence is CASTPTGHSYEQYF. CDR3 nucleotides: TGTGCCAGCACTCCGACAGGGCACTCCTACGAGCAGTACTTC.

The chain carries TRBV5-1 and TRBJ1-2, with D hard to call. Germline values: CDR1 SGHRS, CDR2 YFSETQ. Trimming took 4 bases from V and 6 from J, leaving 10 bases between them. This CDR3 is built from 12 residues. In nucleotides, the CDR3 is TGCGCCAGCAGCGAAAGGAACCATGGCTACACCTTC. It translates to CASSERNHGYTF.

This clonotype was picked up a small number of times. The chain carries TRBV4-2 and TRBJ2-5; 7 bases map to TRBD2. This CDR3 comprises 16 residues. CDR1 LGHNA and CDR2 YNFKEQ come from the germline V gene. V lost 1 base and J lost 4; bases outside the gene matches: 9. CDR3 sequence (DNA): TGTGCCAGCAGCCAAGTGGATGGACTAGGAGTAGAGACCCAGTACTTC. It translates to CASSQVDGLGVETQYF.

This clonotype was seen only a few times. The chain combines TRBV20-1 with TRBJ1-4, with 10 bases lining up with TRBD1. CDR1 is DFQATT and CDR2 is SNEGSKA in the germline V gene (reference sequence). V lost 6 bases and J lost 10; bases outside the gene matches: 8. The CDR3 has 13 amino acids. CDR3 loop: CSAEGQGYGKLFF. DNA for the CDR3: TGCAGTGCGGAGGGACAGGGGTATGGAAAACTGTTTTTT.

This clonotype was counted a few times. This chain connects TRBV6-2 or TRBV6-3 to TRBJ2-5; 8 positions agree with TRBD2. V shed 7 bases and J 2 bases; nucleotides not matched to a gene: 6. The CDR3 is 14 amino acids. Per germline, CDR1 MNHEY and CDR2 SVGEGT. The CDR3 region has the DNA TGTGCCAGCACCCCAGGCGGGGGGCAAGAGACCCAGTACTTC. It codes for CASTPGGGQETQYF.

This clonotype has a handful of counts. This sequence joins TRBV27 and TRBJ2-7; 9 positions match TRBD2. In germline, CDR1 is MNHEY, CDR2 SMNVEV (reference sequence). The CDR3 is 14 residues long. J gave up 3 bases and V 7 bases, and 7 bases lay outside the gene matches. The DNA of the CDR3 is TGTGCCAGCAAGGTCCTAGCGGGGAACTACGAGCAGTACGTC. Its protein product is CASKVLAGNYEQYV.